This T cell receptor (beta chain) comes out of a study of PD-1 blockade in mismatch repair-deficient tumors. Study in general: Enrolled about 2013-2017, patients had progressing, pretreated mismatch repair-deficient cancers of over nine types.

All patients were mismatch repair deficient, assessed by either PCR or immunohistochemistry. TCRs were sequenced from a few patients responding to pembrolizumab. From germline, CDR1 is MDHEN and CDR2 SYDVKM. The CDR3 runs 16 residues. V dropped 3 bases and J dropped 1; count of bases not matched to a gene: 7. This table comes from immunoSEQ multiplex PCR, and its TCRdb copy is limited to in-frame clones, with some not included. The data hold 45,000 to 60,000 clones, with around 80% observed a single time. Sequenced material: peripheral blood, taken 4 weeks after starting pembrolizumab. The sequence came from an adult with mismatch repair-deficient cancer. The gene calls are TRBV28 and TRBJ1-1; TRBD1 aligns across 8 bases. The CDR3 is CASSLRTGRENTEAFF. The CDR3 DNA sequence: TGTGCCAGCAGTTTGCGGACAGGGCGGGAGAACACTGAAGCTTTCTTT.